The sequence of this T cell receptor (beta chain) was determined in a study of T cell responses to AZD1222 COVID-19 vaccine. Germline-derived CDR1 and CDR2 are LNHDA and SQIVND (reference sequence). This CDR3 has 16 residues. The ends lost 6 bases at V and 4 bases at J; junction bases unmatched: 10. This clone was found once. Profiling relied on immunoSEQ multiplex PCR, and the TCRdb table lists in-frame clones only, not all of them. Among under 200,000 clones listed, over 85% were seen once. The specimen comprised peripheral blood, sampled 28 days after the second dose of the MenACWY control vaccine. The source of this sequence is an adult who received the MenACWY meningococcal vaccine as a control. V usage is TRBV19 and J usage is TRBJ1-3; TRBD1 matches at 9 bases. This chain's CDR3 is CASSPVRDREGNTIYF. The CDR3 DNA follows: TGTGCCAGTAGCCCCGTAAGGGACAGGGAGGGAAACACCATATATTTT.